This TCR beta chain was obtained from a study of chemoradiotherapy in HPV16-positive cancers. Findings and caveats of the study: Functional assays defining HPV-specific T cells used only two HPV16-positive patients. Non-HPV-specific T cells did not expand in tumors during treatment, whereas candidate HPV-specific clones and E7-related motifs did.

The table came from immunoSEQ multiplex PCR; TCRdb's copy has only in-frame clones and leaves some out. The sample gives fewer than 3,000 clones, roughly nine tenths of which show up once; 4% is in the top ten. Samples were taken several times over chemoradiotherapy. About this clone itself: The antigen remains undetermined. A read error may produce the germline difference seen at one junction end.

Germline V gives CDR1 MDHEN, CDR2 SYDVKM. The CDR3 contains 16 residues. The clonotype originates from a human donor with HPV-associated anogenital cancer. The sample here was tumor tissue, taken from a patient who underwent chemoradiotherapy. The chain links TRBV28 to TRBJ2-7; TRBD2 agrees at 8 bases. CDR3 sequence (DNA): TGTGCCAGCAGTTTAAACTCAGCGGGAGCTCCCTATGAGCAGTACTTC. Its protein is CASSLNSAGAPYEQYF.